This TCR beta chain is from a study of blood T cells in healthy people across ages. Next came a second PCR, run for about 6 to 12 cycles, which used a sample-barcoded 5' primer along with a J-beta primer mix. Each cDNA molecule carried a tag from a template-switch adaptor that contained 12 random nucleotides. MiXCR, applied by TCRdb to the 5' RACE reads, yields one record per CDR3 protein. The repertoire holds roughly 500,000 distinct CDR3 sequences, with 25% to 30% as singletons. Germline V gene data show CDR1 as ENHRY and CDR2 as SYGVKD. V lost 4 bases, J lost 0 bases, and 6 bases lay in between. The CDR3 is 13 residues long.

The source material was blood. This TCR derives from a woman in her 70s in good health. The rearrangement joins TRBV10-3 to TRBJ1-1; no firm D call. CDR3 nucleotide sequence: TGTGCCATCAGTGGACGGTTGAACACTGAAGCTTTCTTT. Translation gives CAISGRLNTEAFF.